The rows below give T cell receptor beta chains drawn from one sample of a study of cytomegalovirus exposure and HLA in healthy donors. Assay used: immunoSEQ multiplex PCR; TCRdb lists only in-frame clones, some missing. The sample lists about 130,000 clones; 80% were seen once. The sample comprised PBMCs. The origin of the receptors is a woman between 40 and 55 years old in good health and CMV-seronegative. The CDR3 runs from the conserved cysteine through the conserved F or W. D genes are given only for firm matches. Some rows have no size entry. The others give once, few or many, or a class for an expanded clone.

14,-,TRBJ2-3,TRBV5-1,-,CASSLAPGTDTQYF,TGCGCCAGCAGCTTAGCGCCGGGCACAGATACGCAGTATTTT
15,once,TRBJ2-2,TRBV5-1,-,CASSLMGLNTGELFF,TGCGCCAGCAGCTTAATGGGACTCAACACCGGGGAGCTGTTTTTT
14,-,TRBJ2-5,TRBV7-2,-,CASSLVGLQETQYF,TGTGCCAGCAGCTTAGTGGGGCTACAAGAGACCCAGTACTTC
15,-,TRBJ2-3,TRBV28,-,CASNSEWESTDTQYF,TGTGCCAGTAATTCTGAGTGGGAGAGCACAGATACGCAGTATTTT
13,few,TRBJ2-7,TRBV25-1,-,CASSDGGGYEQYF,TGTGCCAGCAGTGATGGGGGCGGATACGAGCAGTACTTC
12,-,TRBJ2-7,TRBV11-2,-,CASSHSVSEQYF,TGTGCCAGCAGCCACAGTGTTTCTGAGCAGTACTTC
14,-,TRBJ2-7,TRBV28,-,CASSSGDGSYEQYF,TGTGCCAGCAGCTCGGGGGATGGTTCCTACGAGCAGTACTTC
13,-,TRBJ2-2,TRBV7-3,-,CASSSVSTGELFF,TGTGCCAGCAGCTCCGTCAGCACCGGGGAGCTGTTTTTT
13,-,TRBJ1-1,TRBV29-1,-,CSVEGGVQWRAFF,TGCAGCGTTGAAGGTGGGGTCCAGTGGAGGGCTTTCTTT
15,few,TRBJ2-1,TRBV6-1,TRBD2,CASSGGRGSYNEQFF,TGTGCCAGCAGTGGCGGGAGAGGCTCCTACAATGAGCAGTTCTTC
15,-,TRBJ2-5,TRBV11-3,TRBD2,CASSSGLAEQETQYF,TGTGCCAGCAGCTCGGGACTAGCGGAGCAAGAGACCCAGTACTTC